The 21 T cell receptor beta chains below come from one sample, sequenced in a study of cytomegalovirus exposure and HLA in healthy donors. Use of 60 Vbeta and 13 Jbeta primers characterized the PCR. Here immunoSEQ multiplex PCR was the method, and the copy in TCRdb shows in-frame clones only, minus some. The sample includes 130,000 to 150,000 clones, 64% of them seen just once. Sequences were obtained from PBMCs. The receptor source for this set is a woman under 40 in good health and CMV-seropositive.

This sequence joins TRBV9 and TRBJ2-2; 9 bases agree with TRBD1. V lost 7 bases and J lost 4; bases outside the gene matches: 5. The CDR3 is 14 residues long. Germline V lookup: CDR1 SGDLS, CDR2 YYNGEE. CDR3: CASLDRGVTGELFF. The CDR3 coding sequence is TGTGCCAGCTTGGACAGGGGTGTCACCGGGGAGCTGTTTTTT.

This chain uses TRBV4-1 with TRBJ1-1; TRBD1 matches at 8 bases. The trim removed 4 bases at V and 3 bases at J, leaving 7 bases unmatched. This CDR3 spans 15 amino acids. The germline CDR1 and CDR2 sequences are MGHRA and YSYEKL. The CDR3 region has the DNA TGCGCCAGCAGCCCTTCGGACAGGGCGTACACTGAAGCTTTCTTT. The encoded protein is CASSPSDRAYTEAFF.

J is TRBJ2-5 and V is TRBV5-4; no clear D gene. The CDR3 is 13 amino acids. Germline assignment: CDR1 SGHNT and CDR2 YYREEE (reference sequence). V gave up 4 bases and J gave up 2 bases, with 9 bases separating them. Here the CDR3 reads CASSESQQETQYF. In DNA form, the CDR3 reads TGTGCCAGCAGCGAGTCACAGCAAGAGACCCAGTACTTC.

CDR3 sequence reads: CASSMEPNYGYTF. CDR3 in DNA: TGTGCCAGTAGTATGGAGCCTAACTATGGCTACACCTTC. This chain uses TRBV19 with TRBJ1-2, with D unclear. The germline V gene has CDR1 LNHDA and CDR2 SQIVND (reference sequence). This CDR3 comprises 13 residues. Trimming left V 3 bases short and J 0 bases short, with 5 bases between.

This chain uses TRBV5-1 with TRBJ2-1, with TRBD1 matching over 8 bases. Losses at the gene ends were 7 bases for V and 1 base for J; bases not matched to a gene: 1. The germline CDR1 and CDR2 sequences are SGHRS and YFSETQ. The CDR3 runs to 13 residues. CDR3 protein: CASRQGSYNEQFF. The CDR3 nucleotides are TGCGCCAGCCGACAGGGGTCCTACAATGAGCAGTTCTTC.

In its sample, this clone is medium-sized. Different DNA sequences within this sample yield the same CDR3. The CDR3 DNA is TGCGCCAGCAGCTTGTCCGGGGGAAACACTGAAGCTTTCTTT. Its translation: CASSLSGGNTEAFF. The gene calls are TRBV5-1 and TRBJ1-1; D may be TRBD1 (5 bases). This CDR3 spans 14 amino acids. The germline V gene has CDR1 SGHRS and CDR2 YFSETQ. Trimming stripped 1 base from V and 2 bases from J, with 9 bases between.

This rearrangement joins TRBV27 to TRBJ1-1, with TRBD1 matching over 8 bases. Germline trimming cut 0 bases from V and 0 bases from J; bases unmatched to any gene: 0. The CDR3 consists of 15 residues. Germline CDR1 MNHEY, CDR2 SMNVEV (reference sequence). This CDR3 reads CASSLSTGVNTEAFF. In nucleotides, the CDR3 is TGTGCCAGCAGTTTATCGACAGGGGTGAACACTGAAGCTTTCTTT.

The rearrangement uses TRBV6-1 and TRBJ1-2, with D possibly TRBD1 on 5 matching bases. The CDR3 covers 13 residues. The germline V gene has CDR1 MNHNS and CDR2 SASEGT. V was cut by 2 bases and J by 6 bases, with 10 bases left in between. CDR3 amino acids: CASSEYLGDGYTF. The CDR3 coding sequence is TGTGCCAGCAGTGAATATTTAGGGGATGGCTACACCTTC.

V is TRBV27 and J is TRBJ2-7, with 10 bases aligning to TRBD1. The length of the CDR3 is 14 residues. CDR1 MNHEY and CDR2 SMNVEV come from the germline V gene (reference sequence). V lost 6 bases, J lost 2 bases, and 4 bases stayed unmatched. The CDR3 bases are TGTGCCAGCAGGTGGACAGGGGGTGCCTACGAGCAGTACTTC. Protein: CASRWTGGAYEQYF.

The gene calls are TRBV2 and TRBJ2-1, with 9 bases matching TRBD2. V trimming: 8 bases; J trimming: 7 bases; junction bases outside the gene matches: 3. Germline CDR1 reads SNHLY; CDR2 reads FYNNEI. The CDR3 has 12 residues. CDR3 sequence: CASRREGNEQFF. The CDR3 DNA is TGTGCCAGCCGGCGGGAGGGTAATGAGCAGTTCTTC.

This chain joins TRBV20-1 and TRBJ2-5; D unresolved. The CDR3 loop spans 11 amino acids. Per germline, CDR1 DFQATT and CDR2 SNEGSKA (reference sequence). Trimming stripped 0 bases from V and 5 bases from J, with 4 bases between. The CDR3 loop is CSARDPETQYF. CDR3 DNA sequence: TGCAGTGCTAGAGATCCGGAGACCCAGTACTTC.

The chain uses TRBV5-1 and TRBJ2-7, with 9 positions matching TRBD1. Germline trimming cut 5 bases from V and 6 bases from J; bases unmatched to any gene: 6. Per the germline V gene, CDR1 is SGHRS and CDR2 is YFSETQ. The length of the CDR3 is 13 residues. CDR3 protein: CASSSGQGGEQYF. For the CDR3, the DNA is TGCGCCAGCAGTTCGGGACAGGGAGGCGAGCAGTACTTC.

This chain uses TRBV28 with TRBJ1-1; weak D call: TRBD1 (5 bases). The CDR3 consists of 14 residues. CDR1 and CDR2 (germline): MDHEN, SYDVKM. Trimming took 5 bases from V and 2 from J, leaving 12 bases between them. CDR3 bases: TGTGCCAGCAGTCCACCCGGGGGTAACACTGAAGCTTTCTTT. This gives the protein CASSPPGGNTEAFF.

The chain carries TRBV5-1 and TRBJ2-3; 10 nucleotides line up with TRBD2. V gave up 3 bases and J gave up 13 bases; unmatched junction bases: 8. Germline CDR1 SGHRS, CDR2 YFSETQ. This CDR3 region has 13 residues. The CDR3 here is CASSSTTSGEKYF. Written as DNA, the CDR3 is TGCGCCAGCAGCTCCACAACTAGCGGGGAAAAGTATTTT. The whole variable domain, filled in from reference TRBV5-1 and TRBJ2-3, reads KAGVTQTPRYLIKTRGQQVTLSCSPISGHRSVSWYQQTPGQGLQFLFEYFSETQRNKGNFPGRFSGRQFSNSRSEMNVSTLELGDSALYLCASSSTTSGEKYFGPGTRLTVL.

The table lists this clone with a few counts. Other DNA sequences in this specimen translate into the identical CDR3. The CDR3 coding sequence is TGTGCCAGCAGCCCATCCACAGGGGTTGGAAACACCATATATTTT. It is translated as CASSPSTGVGNTIYF. This sequence joins TRBV11-3 and TRBJ1-3, with TRBD1 identical over 7 bases. CDR3 length equals 15 residues. Germline CDR1 and CDR2: SGHNT and YENEEA. Trimming at V came to 5 bases and at J to 3 bases, leaving 7 bases not matched to a gene.

This clone has a handful of counts. The CDR3 DNA reads as TGTGCCAGCAGCGGACAACTAGCGGGTTTCACAGATACGCAGTATTTT. Translated: CASSGQLAGFTDTQYF. The chain couples TRBV7-8 to TRBJ2-3, with 9 positions matching TRBD2. Germline CDR1 is SGHVS and CDR2 is FQNEAQ. This CDR3 is 16 amino acids long. With V trimmed by 5 bases and J by 2 bases, 8 bases remained unmatched.

The rearrangement uses TRBV21-1 and TRBJ1-5; the DNA was not used to check the table's D call, TRBD1. TRBV21-1 is a pseudogene segment. CDR3 length equals 18 residues. The CDR3 region has the DNA TGTGCCAGCAGCGCCATCCAGGGGTGGGTATTGCCCAATCAGCCCCAGCATTTT. This encodes CASSAIQGWVLPNQPQHF.

This clone was recorded a few times. This chain links TRBV4-1 with TRBJ2-7, with TRBD2 matching over 9 bases. Looked up from germline, CDR1 is MGHRA and CDR2 is YSYEKL. V dropped 3 bases and J dropped 3; count of bases not matched to a gene: 12. The CDR3 contains 17 residues. The CDR3: CASSHPLPGLAGYEQYF. The CDR3 bases are TGCGCCAGCAGCCACCCGCTCCCGGGACTAGCAGGCTACGAGCAGTACTTC.

A word on this clone: This CDR3 is also generated by other DNA sequences in the sample. V is TRBV10-3 and J is TRBJ2-7; 7 bases are shared with TRBD1. The germline V gene encodes CDR1 ENHRY and CDR2 SYGVKD. Unmatched junction bases numbered 2, after V lost 6 bases and J lost 0 bases. CDR3 length: 13 residues. The CDR3 DNA reads as TGTGCCATCAGCGGGACAGACTCCTACGAGCAGTACTTC. It is translated as CAISGTDSYEQYF.

The J gene is TRBJ2-7, the V gene TRBV4-1; D may be TRBD2 (5 bases). CDR1 is MGHRA and CDR2 is YSYEKL in the germline V gene. Deletions cut 0 bases from V and 6 bases from J, with 9 bases between. This CDR3 spans 13 amino acids. The CDR3 loop is CASSQDLEAEQYF. In DNA form, the CDR3 reads TGCGCCAGCAGCCAAGATTTGGAGGCCGAGCAGTACTTC.

The rearrangement joins TRBV7-8 to TRBJ1-5, with TRBD1 matching over 7 bases. J was trimmed by 6 bases and V by 4 bases; bases with no gene match: 9. This CDR3 is 15 amino acids long. From germline, CDR1 is SGHVS and CDR2 FQNEAQ. CDR3 nucleotides: TGTGCCAGCAGCTCGGGACAGCTCAGAAGTCAGCCCCAGCATTTT. This encodes CASSSGQLRSQPQHF.